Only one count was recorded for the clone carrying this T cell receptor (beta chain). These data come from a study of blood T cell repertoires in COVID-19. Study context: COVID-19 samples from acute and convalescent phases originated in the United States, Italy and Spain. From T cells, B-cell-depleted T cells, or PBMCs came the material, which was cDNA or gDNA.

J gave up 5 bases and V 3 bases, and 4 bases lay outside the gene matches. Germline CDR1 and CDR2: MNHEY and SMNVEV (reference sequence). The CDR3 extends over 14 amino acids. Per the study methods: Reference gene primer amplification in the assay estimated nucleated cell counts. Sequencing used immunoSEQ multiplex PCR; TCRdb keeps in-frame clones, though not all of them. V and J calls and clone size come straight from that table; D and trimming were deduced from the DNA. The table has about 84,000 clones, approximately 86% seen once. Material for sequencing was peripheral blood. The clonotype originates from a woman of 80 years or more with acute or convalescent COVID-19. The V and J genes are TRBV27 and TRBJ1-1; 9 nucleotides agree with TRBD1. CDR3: CASSFLTGGTEAFF. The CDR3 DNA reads TGTGCCAGCAGTTTTCTGACAGGGGGGACTGAAGCTTTCTTT.